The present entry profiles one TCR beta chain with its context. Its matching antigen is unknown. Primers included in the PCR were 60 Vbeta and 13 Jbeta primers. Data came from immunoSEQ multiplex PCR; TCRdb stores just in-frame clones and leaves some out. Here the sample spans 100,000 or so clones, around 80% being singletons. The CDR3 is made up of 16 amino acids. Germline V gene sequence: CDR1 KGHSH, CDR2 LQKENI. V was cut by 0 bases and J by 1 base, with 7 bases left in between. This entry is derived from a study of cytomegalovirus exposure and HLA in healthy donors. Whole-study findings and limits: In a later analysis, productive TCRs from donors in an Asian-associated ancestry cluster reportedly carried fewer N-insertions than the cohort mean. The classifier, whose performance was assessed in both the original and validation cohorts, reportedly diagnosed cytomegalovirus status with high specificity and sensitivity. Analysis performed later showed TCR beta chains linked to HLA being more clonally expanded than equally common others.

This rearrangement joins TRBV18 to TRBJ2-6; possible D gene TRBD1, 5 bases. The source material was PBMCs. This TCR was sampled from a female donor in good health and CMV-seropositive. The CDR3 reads CASSPPQGSGANVLTF. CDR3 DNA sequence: TGTGCCAGCTCACCACCTCAGGGATCTGGGGCCAACGTCCTGACTTTC. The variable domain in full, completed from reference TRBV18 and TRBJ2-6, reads NAGVMQNPRHLVRRRGQEARLRCSPMKGHSHVYWYRQLPEEGLKFMVYLQKENIIDESGMPKERFSAEFPKEGPSILRIQQVVRGDSAAYFCASSPPQGSGANVLTFGAGSRLTVL.